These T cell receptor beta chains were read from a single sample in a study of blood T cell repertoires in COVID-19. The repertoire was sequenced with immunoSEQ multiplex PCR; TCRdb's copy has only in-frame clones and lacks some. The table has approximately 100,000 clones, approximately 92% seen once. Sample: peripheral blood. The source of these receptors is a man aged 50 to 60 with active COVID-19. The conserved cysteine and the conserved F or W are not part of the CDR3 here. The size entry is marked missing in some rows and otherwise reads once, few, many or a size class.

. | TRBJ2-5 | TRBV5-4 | ASSPENQETQY
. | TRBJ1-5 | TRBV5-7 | ASSSVGGQGSQPQH
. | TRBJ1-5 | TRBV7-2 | ASSLGDILVQH
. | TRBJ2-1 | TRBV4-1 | ASSQDRRLAGDNEQF
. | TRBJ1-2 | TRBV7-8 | ASSPRTGDYGYT
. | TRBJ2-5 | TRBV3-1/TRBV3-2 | ASKWTGEETQY
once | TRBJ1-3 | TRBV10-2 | ASRASGNTIY
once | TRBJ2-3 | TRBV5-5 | ASSFGGTDTQY
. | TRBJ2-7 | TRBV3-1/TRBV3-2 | ASSQLAGGAYEQY
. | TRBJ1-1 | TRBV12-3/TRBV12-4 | ASSSQRDTEAF
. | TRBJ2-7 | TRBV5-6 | ASSRDRVDEQY
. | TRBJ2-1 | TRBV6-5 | ASRLVAGGHNEQF
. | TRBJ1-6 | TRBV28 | ASSSDRAPYNSPLH
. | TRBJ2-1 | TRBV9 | ASSPQRGGLPYNEQF
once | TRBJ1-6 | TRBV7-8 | ASTRKEGGRNNSPLH
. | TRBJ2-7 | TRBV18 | ASSPNLGQNYEQY
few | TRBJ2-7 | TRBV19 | ASSIGDYSYEQY
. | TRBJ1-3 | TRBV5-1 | ASSPTGPGNTIY
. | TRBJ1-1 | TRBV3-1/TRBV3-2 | ASSPRQAPLSEAF
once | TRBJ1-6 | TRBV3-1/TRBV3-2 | ASSPRGSSSYNSPLH
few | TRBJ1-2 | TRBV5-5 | ASSLEFRAGGVYTP
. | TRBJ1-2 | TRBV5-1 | ASSLVGQAPYGYT
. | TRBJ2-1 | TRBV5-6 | ASSLAGFTYNEQF
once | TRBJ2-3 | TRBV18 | ASSPPVSTDTQY
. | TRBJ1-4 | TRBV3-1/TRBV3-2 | ASSQGQGATNEKLF
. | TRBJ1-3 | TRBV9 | ASSVGVWDRAGNTIY
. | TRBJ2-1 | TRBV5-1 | ASSAASGTYNEQF
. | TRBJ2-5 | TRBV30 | AWSDYQETQY
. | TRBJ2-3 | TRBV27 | ASSPNTDTQY
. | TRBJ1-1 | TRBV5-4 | ASSLGGTGRNTEAF
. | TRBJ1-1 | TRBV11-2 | ASSPSYEAF
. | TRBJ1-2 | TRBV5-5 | ASSPGGTNYGYT
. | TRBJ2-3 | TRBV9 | ASSVNIAADTQY
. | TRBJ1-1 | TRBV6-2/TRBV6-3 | ASSFGGVNTEAF
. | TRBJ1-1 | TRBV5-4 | ASDRDGLRDTEAF
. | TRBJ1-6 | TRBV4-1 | ASSQAGGYGSPLH
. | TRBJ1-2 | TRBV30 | AWSVRRGGQGYGYT
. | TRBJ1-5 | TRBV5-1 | ASSLDPYQPQH
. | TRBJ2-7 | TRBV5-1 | ASYPGGTGNYEQY
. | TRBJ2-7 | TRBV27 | ASSPTWRAEQY
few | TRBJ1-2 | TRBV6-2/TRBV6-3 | ASSLNYRDSEPYGYT
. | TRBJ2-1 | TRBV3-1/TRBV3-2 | ASSQTSGRTQF
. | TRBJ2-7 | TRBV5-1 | ASKEESNSYEQY
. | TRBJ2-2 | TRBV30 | AWRGTGSTGELF
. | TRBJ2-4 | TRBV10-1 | ASSGDQAGPKNIQY
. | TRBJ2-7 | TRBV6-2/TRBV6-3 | ASSPSGLAGESYEQY
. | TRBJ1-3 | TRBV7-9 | ASSLATPSGNTIY
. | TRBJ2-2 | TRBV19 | ASRIYRDTGELF
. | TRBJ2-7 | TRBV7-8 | ASSPRTSGSYEQY
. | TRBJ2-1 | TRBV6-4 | ASSDSKRTIHNEQF
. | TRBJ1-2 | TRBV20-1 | SATDRGVYT
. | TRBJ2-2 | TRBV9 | ASSVGWGLAGGAGELF
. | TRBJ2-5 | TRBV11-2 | ASSLEGGRWETQY
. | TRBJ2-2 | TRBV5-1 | ASSSQQGATGELF
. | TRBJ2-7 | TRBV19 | ASSINRAEEQY
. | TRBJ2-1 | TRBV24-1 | ATRNAGGGEQF
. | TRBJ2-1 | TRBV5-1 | ASSGGPSGSDYNEQF
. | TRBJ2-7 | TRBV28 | ASSLSGRTFEYRQY
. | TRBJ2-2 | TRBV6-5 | ASSSQERNTGELF
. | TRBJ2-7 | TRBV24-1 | ATSDHPRVHEQY